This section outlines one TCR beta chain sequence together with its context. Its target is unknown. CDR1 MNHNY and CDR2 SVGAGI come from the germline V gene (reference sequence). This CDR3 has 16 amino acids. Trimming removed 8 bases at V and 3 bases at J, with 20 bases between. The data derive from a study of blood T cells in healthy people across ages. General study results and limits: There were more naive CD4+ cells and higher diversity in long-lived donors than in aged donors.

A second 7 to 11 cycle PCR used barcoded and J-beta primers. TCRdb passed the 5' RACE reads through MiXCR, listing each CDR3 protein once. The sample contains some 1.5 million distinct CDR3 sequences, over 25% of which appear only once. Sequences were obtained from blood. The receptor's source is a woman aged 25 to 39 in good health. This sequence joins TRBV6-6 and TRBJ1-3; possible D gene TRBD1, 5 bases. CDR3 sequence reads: CASSPESGKGGNTIYF. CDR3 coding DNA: TGTGCCAGCTCACCGGAATCAGGGAAAGGTGGAAACACCATATATTTT.